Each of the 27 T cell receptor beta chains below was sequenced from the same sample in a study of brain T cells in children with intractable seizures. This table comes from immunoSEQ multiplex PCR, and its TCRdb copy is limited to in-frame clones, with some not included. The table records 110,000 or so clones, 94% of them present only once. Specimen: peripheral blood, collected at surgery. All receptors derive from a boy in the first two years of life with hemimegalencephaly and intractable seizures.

The CDR3 is CASKTRTGEAFF. CDR3 sequence (DNA): TGTGCCAGTAAAACCAGGACGGGAGAAGCTTTCTTT. The chain uses TRBV19 and TRBJ1-1; no clear D gene. The V end lost 7 bases, the J end lost 8 bases, and 14 bases lay between the germline ends. CDR1 LNHDA and CDR2 SQIVND come from the germline V gene (reference sequence). The CDR3 spans 12 residues.

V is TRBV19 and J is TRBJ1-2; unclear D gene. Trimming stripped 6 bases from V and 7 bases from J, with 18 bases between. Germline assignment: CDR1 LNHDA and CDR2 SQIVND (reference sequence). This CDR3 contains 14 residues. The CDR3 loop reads CASSYTGEYPGYTF. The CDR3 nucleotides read TGTGCCAGTAGCTATACCGGGGAGTATCCTGGCTACACCTTC.

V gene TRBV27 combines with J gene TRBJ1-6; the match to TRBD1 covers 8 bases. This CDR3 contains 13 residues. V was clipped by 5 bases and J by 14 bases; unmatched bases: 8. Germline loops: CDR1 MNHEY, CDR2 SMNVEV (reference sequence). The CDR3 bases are TGTGCCAGCAGTAAGACAGGGGCAATTACCCTCCACTTT. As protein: CASSKTGAITLHF.

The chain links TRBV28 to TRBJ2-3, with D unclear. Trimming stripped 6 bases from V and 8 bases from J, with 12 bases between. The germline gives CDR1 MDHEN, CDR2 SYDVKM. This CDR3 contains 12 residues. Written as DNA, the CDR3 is TGTGCCAGCAGCCGCGTGGGCGGTACGCAGTATTTT. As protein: CASSRVGGTQYF.

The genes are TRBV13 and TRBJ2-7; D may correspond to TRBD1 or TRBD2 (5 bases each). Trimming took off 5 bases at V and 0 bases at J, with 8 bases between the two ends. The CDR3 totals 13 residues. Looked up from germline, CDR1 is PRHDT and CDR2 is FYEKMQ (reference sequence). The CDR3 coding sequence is TGTGCCAGCAGCCGGGACGCCTCCTACGAGCAGTACTTC. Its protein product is CASSRDASYEQYF.

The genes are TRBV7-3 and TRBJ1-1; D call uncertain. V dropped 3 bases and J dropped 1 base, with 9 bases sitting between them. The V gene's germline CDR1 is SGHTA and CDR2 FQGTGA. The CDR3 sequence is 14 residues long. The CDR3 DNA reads TGTGCCAGCAGCTTCGGGCAGGAGAACACTGAAGCTTTCTTT. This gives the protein CASSFGQENTEAFF.

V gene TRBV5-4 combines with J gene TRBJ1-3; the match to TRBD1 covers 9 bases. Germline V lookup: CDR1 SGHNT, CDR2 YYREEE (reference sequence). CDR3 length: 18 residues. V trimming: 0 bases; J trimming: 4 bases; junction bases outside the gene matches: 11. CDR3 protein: CASSLGGQGLMQGNTIYF. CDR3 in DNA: TGTGCCAGCAGCTTGGGGGGACAGGGCTTAATGCAGGGAAACACCATATATTTT.

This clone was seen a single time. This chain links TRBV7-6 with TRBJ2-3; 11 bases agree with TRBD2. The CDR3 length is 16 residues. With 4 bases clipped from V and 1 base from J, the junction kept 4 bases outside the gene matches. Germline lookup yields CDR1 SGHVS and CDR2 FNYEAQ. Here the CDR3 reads CASSYSGRGGTDTQYF. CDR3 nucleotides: TGTGCCAGCAGCTATAGCGGGAGGGGTGGCACAGATACGCAGTATTTT.

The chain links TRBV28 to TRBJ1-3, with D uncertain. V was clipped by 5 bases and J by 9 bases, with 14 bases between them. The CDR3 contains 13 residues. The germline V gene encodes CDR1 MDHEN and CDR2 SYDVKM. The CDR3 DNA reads TGTGCCAGCAGTCTCGCCTTTGGAGGCACCATATATTTT. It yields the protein CASSLAFGGTIYF. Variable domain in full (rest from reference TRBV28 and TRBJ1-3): DVKVTQSSRYLVKRTGEKVFLECVQDMDHENMFWYRQDPGLGLRLIYFSYDVKMKEKGDIPEGYSVSREKKERFSLILESASTNQTSMYLCASSLAFGGTIYFGEGSWLTVV.

CDR3 nucleotides: TGTGCCAGCAGGTCGGGACAGGGAGGAGAGACCCAGTACTTC. As protein: CASRSGQGGETQYF. The chain recombines TRBV28 with TRBJ2-5; TRBD1 matches 9 bases. The J segment lost 4 bases and the V segment lost 6 bases, leaving 6 bases of the junction unmatched. Germline V gene sequence: CDR1 MDHEN, CDR2 SYDVKM. CDR3 size: 14 residues.

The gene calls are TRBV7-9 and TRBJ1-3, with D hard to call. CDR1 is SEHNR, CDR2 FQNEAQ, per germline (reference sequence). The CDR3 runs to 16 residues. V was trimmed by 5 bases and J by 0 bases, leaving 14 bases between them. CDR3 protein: CASSILGSLSGNTIYF. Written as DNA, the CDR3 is TGTGCCAGCAGCATCCTGGGGAGTCTCTCTGGAAACACCATATATTTT.

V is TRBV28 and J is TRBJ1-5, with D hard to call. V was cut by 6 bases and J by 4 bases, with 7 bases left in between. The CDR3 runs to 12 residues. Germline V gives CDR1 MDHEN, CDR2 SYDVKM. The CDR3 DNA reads TGTGCCAGCAGGCGGCCGAATCAGCCCCAGCATTTT. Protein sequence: CASRRPNQPQHF. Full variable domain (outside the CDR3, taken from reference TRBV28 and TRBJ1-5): DVKVTQSSRYLVKRTGEKVFLECVQDMDHENMFWYRQDPGLGLRLIYFSYDVKMKEKGDIPEGYSVSREKKERFSLILESASTNQTSMYLCASRRPNQPQHFGDGTRLSIL.

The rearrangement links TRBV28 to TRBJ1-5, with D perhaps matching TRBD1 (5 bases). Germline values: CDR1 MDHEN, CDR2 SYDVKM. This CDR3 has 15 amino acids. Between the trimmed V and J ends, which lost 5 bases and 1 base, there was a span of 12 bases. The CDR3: CASSALGGSNQPQHF. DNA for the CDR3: TGTGCCAGCAGTGCCCTCGGGGGAAGCAATCAGCCCCAGCATTTT.

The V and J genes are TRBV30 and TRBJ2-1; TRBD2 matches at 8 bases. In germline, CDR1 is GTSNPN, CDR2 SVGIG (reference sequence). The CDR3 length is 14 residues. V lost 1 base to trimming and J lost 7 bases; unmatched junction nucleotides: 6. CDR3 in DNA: TGTGCCTGGAGTGGTGGCGGGAGGATTAATGAGCAGTTCTTC. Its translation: CAWSGGGRINEQFF.

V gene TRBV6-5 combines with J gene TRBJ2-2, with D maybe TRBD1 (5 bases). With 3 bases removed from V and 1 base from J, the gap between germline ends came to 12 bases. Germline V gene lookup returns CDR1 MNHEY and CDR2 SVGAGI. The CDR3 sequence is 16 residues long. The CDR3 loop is CASSYIGTGNTGELFF. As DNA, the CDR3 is TGTGCCAGCAGTTATATAGGCACAGGGAACACCGGGGAGCTGTTTTTT.

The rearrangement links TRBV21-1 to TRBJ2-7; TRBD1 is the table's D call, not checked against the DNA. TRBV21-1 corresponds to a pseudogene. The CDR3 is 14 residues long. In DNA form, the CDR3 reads TGTGCCAGCAGCAAAGGCGGAACAGGGGGAAGGCAGTACTTC. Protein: CASSKGGTGGRQYF.

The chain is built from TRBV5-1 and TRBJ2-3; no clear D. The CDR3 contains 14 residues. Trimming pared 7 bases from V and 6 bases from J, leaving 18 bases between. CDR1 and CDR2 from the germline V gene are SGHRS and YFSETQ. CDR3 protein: CASAQETSRDTQYF. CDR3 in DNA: TGCGCCAGCGCCCAAGAGACCAGTCGGGATACGCAGTATTTT.

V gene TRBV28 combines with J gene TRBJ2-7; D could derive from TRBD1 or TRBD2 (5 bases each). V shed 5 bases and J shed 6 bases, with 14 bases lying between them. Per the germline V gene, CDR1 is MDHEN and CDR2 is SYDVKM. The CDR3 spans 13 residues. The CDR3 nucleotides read TGTGCCAGCAGTCCCCAGTTGGGGACCGAGCAGTACTTC. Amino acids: CASSPQLGTEQYF.

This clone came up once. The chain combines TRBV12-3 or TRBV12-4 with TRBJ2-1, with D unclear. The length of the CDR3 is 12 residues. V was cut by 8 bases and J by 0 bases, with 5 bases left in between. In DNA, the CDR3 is TGTGCCAGCCGAAGCTCCTACAATGAGCAGTTCTTC. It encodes CASRSSYNEQFF.

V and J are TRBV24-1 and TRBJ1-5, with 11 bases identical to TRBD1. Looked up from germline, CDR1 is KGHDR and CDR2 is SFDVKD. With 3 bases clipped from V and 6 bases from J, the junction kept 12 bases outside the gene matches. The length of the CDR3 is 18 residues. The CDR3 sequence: CATSDPRTGGLPLQPQHF. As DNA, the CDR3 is TGTGCCACCAGTGATCCGCGGACAGGGGGCCTTCCCCTTCAGCCCCAGCATTTT.

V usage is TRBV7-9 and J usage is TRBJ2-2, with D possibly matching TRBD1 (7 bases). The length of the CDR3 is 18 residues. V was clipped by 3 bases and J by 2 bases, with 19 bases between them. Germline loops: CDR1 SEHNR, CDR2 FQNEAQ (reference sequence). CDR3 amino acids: CASSFIFGGGGNTGELFF. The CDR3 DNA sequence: TGTGCCAGCAGCTTTATCTTTGGTGGAGGGGGCAACACCGGGGAGCTGTTTTTT. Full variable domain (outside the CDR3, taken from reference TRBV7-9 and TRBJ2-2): DTGVSQNPRHKITKRGQNVTFRCDPISEHNRLYWYRQTLGQGPEFLTYFQNEAQLEKSRLLSDRFSAERPKGSFSTLEIQRTEQGDSAMYLCASSFIFGGGGNTGELFFGEGSRLTVL.

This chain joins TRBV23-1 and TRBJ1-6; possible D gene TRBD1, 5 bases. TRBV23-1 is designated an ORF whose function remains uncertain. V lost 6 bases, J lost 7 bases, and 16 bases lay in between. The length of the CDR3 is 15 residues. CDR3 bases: TGCGCCAGCAGCCCTCGACGAGGGGTCAATTCACCCCTCCACTTT. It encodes CASSPRRGVNSPLHF.

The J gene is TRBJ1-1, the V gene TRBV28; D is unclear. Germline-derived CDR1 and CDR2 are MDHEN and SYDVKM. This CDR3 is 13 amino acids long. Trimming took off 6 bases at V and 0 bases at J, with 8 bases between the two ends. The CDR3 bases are TGTGCCAGCAGCCCAACGATGAACACTGAAGCTTTCTTT. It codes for CASSPTMNTEAFF.

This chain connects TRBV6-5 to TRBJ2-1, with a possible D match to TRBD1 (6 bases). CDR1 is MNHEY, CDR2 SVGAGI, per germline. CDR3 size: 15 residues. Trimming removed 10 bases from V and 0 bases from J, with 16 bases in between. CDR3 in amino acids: CATQGRWGSYNEQFF. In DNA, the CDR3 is TGTGCCACCCAGGGGCGATGGGGCTCCTACAATGAGCAGTTCTTC.

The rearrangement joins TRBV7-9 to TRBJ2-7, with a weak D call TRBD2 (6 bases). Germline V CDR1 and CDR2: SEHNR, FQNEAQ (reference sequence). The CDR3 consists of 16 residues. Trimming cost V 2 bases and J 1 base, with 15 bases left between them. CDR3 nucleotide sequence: TGTGCCAGCAGCTTATCGGGCCTAGCGAGTTCCTACGAGCAGTACTTC. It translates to CASSLSGLASSYEQYF.

Here the CDR3 DNA reads TGTGCCTGGAGTGCGGGTTCCTACGAGCAGTACTTC. It specifies CAWSAGSYEQYF. V and J are TRBV30 and TRBJ2-7; D unclear. Germline values: CDR1 GTSNPN, CDR2 SVGIG (reference sequence). Trimming pared 1 base from V and 1 base from J, leaving 5 bases between. This CDR3 is 12 amino acids long.

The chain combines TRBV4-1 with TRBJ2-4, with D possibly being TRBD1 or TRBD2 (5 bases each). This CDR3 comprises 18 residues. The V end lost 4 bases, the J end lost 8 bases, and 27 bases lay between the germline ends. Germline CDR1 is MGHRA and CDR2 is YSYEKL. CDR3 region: CASSRGTVTSWSRDIQYF. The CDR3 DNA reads TGCGCCAGCAGCCGAGGGACGGTGACCTCATGGTCCCGGGACATTCAGTACTTC.